Listed here are 25 T cell receptor beta chains from one sample, sequenced in a study of T cell changes during pregnancy in multiple sclerosis. The assay was immunoSEQ multiplex PCR, and TCRdb's table has in-frame clones only and misses some. The table shows 60,000 to 75,000 clones, with 93% occurring only once. The sequencing here drew on CD8+ T cells from peripheral blood mononuclear cells, taken in the second trimester of pregnancy. Receptors were obtained from a female donor with multiple sclerosis, enrolled in a pregnancy study.

By share, this clone counts as medium-sized. This chain joins TRBV5-5 and TRBJ2-2, with 8 positions matching TRBD1. V dropped 4 bases and J dropped 6; count of bases not matched to a gene: 17. CDR1 SGHKS and CDR2 YYEKEE come from the germline V gene (reference sequence). This CDR3 comprises 18 residues. CDR3 in amino acids: CASSLYGGRGQLSGELFF. The CDR3 region has the DNA TGTGCCAGCAGCCTTTATGGAGGCAGGGGGCAATTATCCGGGGAGCTGTTTTTT.

CDR3 region: CASSIGSGDTQYF. DNA for the CDR3: TGTGCCAGTAGTATCGGATCAGGAGATACGCAGTATTTT. V is TRBV19 and J is TRBJ2-3; D unclear. CDR3 length: 13 amino acids. Trimming took 3 bases from V and 5 from J, leaving 9 bases between them. Per the germline V gene, CDR1 is LNHDA and CDR2 is SQIVND (reference sequence).

V is TRBV29-1 and J is TRBJ1-2; 7 nucleotides align to TRBD1. Germline values: CDR1 SQVTM, CDR2 ANQGSEA. The CDR3 loop spans 14 amino acids. After removal of 6 bases from V and 4 bases from J, the junction contained 11 bases not matched to a gene. CDR3 sequence (DNA): TGCAGCGTACCCGGGACAGAAGTAGGCTATGGCTACACCTTC. It yields the protein CSVPGTEVGYGYTF.

The V gene is TRBV7-6, the J gene TRBJ2-7, with D perhaps matching TRBD1 (5 bases). V lost 4 bases and J lost 3, with 16 bases in between. Looked up from germline, CDR1 is SGHVS and CDR2 is FNYEAQ. This CDR3 is 15 amino acids long. The CDR3 DNA follows: TGTGCCAGCAGCTCCTTTAGAGGCCAGGGCTACGAGCAGTACTTC. This gives the protein CASSSFRGQGYEQYF.

The rearrangement joins TRBV27 to TRBJ2-3, with D perhaps TRBD1 (5 bases). Trimming took 3 bases from V and 2 from J, leaving 27 bases between them. The CDR3 is made up of 20 amino acids. In germline, CDR1 is MNHEY, CDR2 SMNVEV (reference sequence). The CDR3 DNA reads TGTGCCAGCAGTTTGCTTTTCGTGGTGTCAGGGAATGATGACACAGATACGCAGTATTTT. This translates into CASSLLFVVSGNDDTDTQYF.

The J gene is TRBJ1-1, the V gene TRBV7-9; possibly TRBD1 for D (5 bases). V lost 1 base, J lost 5 bases, and 14 bases lay in between. Looked up from germline, CDR1 is SEHNR and CDR2 is FQNEAQ (reference sequence). The CDR3 is 15 residues long. DNA for the CDR3: TGTGCCAGCAGCTTAGGCGGGGGGTCCGGGACTGAAGCTTTCTTT. Amino acid sequence: CASSLGGGSGTEAFF.

The chain is built from TRBV19 and TRBJ2-6, with 8 bases identical to TRBD1. V shed 5 bases, J shed 4 bases, and the junction held 7 bases outside the gene matches. Per germline, CDR1 LNHDA and CDR2 SQIVND (reference sequence). The CDR3 is made up of 16 amino acids. CDR3 sequence reads: CASSPKTGVGANVLTF. The CDR3 coding sequence is TGTGCCAGTAGTCCTAAGACAGGGGTGGGGGCCAACGTCCTGACTTTC.

The CDR3 loop is CASSLAQIYEQYF. CDR3 DNA sequence: TGTGCCAGCAGCTTAGCCCAAATCTACGAGCAGTACTTC. The V call is TRBV7-9, the J call TRBJ2-7; no firm D call. Germline assignment: CDR1 SEHNR and CDR2 FQNEAQ (reference sequence). The CDR3 spans 13 residues. The ends were cut back, 0 bases at V and 3 bases at J, with 6 bases in the middle.

This clone has just one count. The gene calls are TRBV11-3 and TRBJ1-5; D remains ambiguous. V lost 2 bases to trimming and J lost 2 bases, with 16 bases between them. The germline V gene has CDR1 SGHNT and CDR2 YENEEA. The CDR3 loop spans 17 amino acids. In DNA form, the CDR3 reads TGTGCCAGCAGCTTATGGTCCGACTCCCCCCGCAATCAGCCCCAGCATTTT. Encoded protein: CASSLWSDSPRNQPQHF.

The chain recombines TRBV28 with TRBJ2-7, with TRBD1 matching 9 bases. Germline CDR1 and CDR2: MDHEN and SYDVKM. V lost 7 bases and J lost 2; bases outside the gene matches: 6. The CDR3 is made up of 14 amino acids. The CDR3 DNA is TGTGCCAGCACCTTCGGGACAGGGACCTACGAGCAGTACTTC. Residues: CASTFGTGTYEQYF. The variable domain in full, with the rest retrieved from reference TRBV28 and TRBJ2-7, is DVKVTQSSRYLVKRTGEKVFLECVQDMDHENMFWYRQDPGLGLRLIYFSYDVKMKEKGDIPEGYSVSREKKERFSLILESASTNQTSMYLCASTFGTGTYEQYFGPGTRLTVT.

J is TRBJ1-2 and V is TRBV29-1; D is possibly TRBD1 (5 bases). The CDR3 totals 11 residues. V lost 7 bases to trimming and J lost 3 bases, with 9 bases between them. Germline lookup yields CDR1 SQVTM and CDR2 ANQGSEA. The DNA of the CDR3 is TGCAGCGCCATGACAGACTATGGCTACACCTTC. It codes for CSAMTDYGYTF.

This chain links TRBV19 with TRBJ1-1; TRBD1 matches 8 bases. Per germline, CDR1 LNHDA and CDR2 SQIVND (reference sequence). J gave up 1 base and V 7 bases, and 2 bases lay outside the gene matches. This CDR3 is built from 13 residues. The DNA of the CDR3 is TGTGCCAGTATCCAGGGGGCGAACACTGAAGCTTTCTTT. Protein: CASIQGANTEAFF. The full variable domain, in which reference TRBV19 and TRBJ1-1 provide the parts outside the CDR3, is DGGITQSPKYLFRKEGQNVTLSCEQNLNHDAMYWYRQDPGQGLRLIYYSQIVNDFQKGDIAEGYSVSREKKESFPLTVTSAQKNPTAFYLCASIQGANTEAFFGQGTRLTVV.

The V call is TRBV25-1, the J call TRBJ1-2; 9 nucleotides line up with TRBD1. The ends lost 6 bases at V and 2 bases at J; junction bases unmatched: 4. The CDR3 covers 14 residues. Germline-derived CDR1 and CDR2 are MGHDK and SYGVNS. The CDR3 DNA is TGTGCCAGCAGGGGACAGGGACCAAACTATGGCTACACCTTC. It yields the protein CASRGQGPNYGYTF.

CDR3: CASNQGRGEQYF. DNA for the CDR3: TGTGCCAGTAATCAGGGTCGTGGCGAGCAGTACTTC. This chain connects TRBV19 to TRBJ2-7, with D perhaps TRBD1 (5 bases). The germline V and J ends were trimmed by 7 bases and 6 bases, with 13 bases remaining between them. From germline, CDR1 is LNHDA and CDR2 SQIVND (reference sequence). This CDR3 is built from 12 residues.

This clone has only one observation. This sequence joins TRBV11-3 and TRBJ2-1; 8 bases line up with TRBD1. The length of the CDR3 is 15 residues. CDR1 is SGHNT, CDR2 YENEEA, per germline. The ends lost 5 bases at V and 2 bases at J; junction bases unmatched: 5. CDR3: CASSKPGQAYNEQFF. The CDR3 coding sequence is TGTGCCAGCAGCAAACCGGGACAGGCCTACAATGAGCAGTTCTTC.

The V and J genes are TRBV19 and TRBJ1-1; TRBD1 agrees at 7 bases. Losses at the gene ends were 9 bases for V and 6 bases for J; bases not matched to a gene: 7. CDR1 LNHDA and CDR2 SQIVND come from the germline V gene (reference sequence). The CDR3 is made up of 12 amino acids. In DNA, the CDR3 is TGTGCCAGCCGCACAGGGGTGGCTGAAGCTTTCTTT. It yields the protein CASRTGVAEAFF.

The rearrangement uses TRBV6-4 and TRBJ2-3, with D perhaps TRBD2 (5 bases). Germline V gives CDR1 MRHNA, CDR2 SNTAGT. Trimming removed 4 bases at V and 6 bases at J, with 14 bases between. The CDR3 runs 14 residues. CDR3 residues: CASSAELASDTQYF. CDR3 sequence (DNA): TGTGCCAGCAGTGCGGAGCTAGCTTCCGATACGCAGTATTTT.

The V and J genes are TRBV2 and TRBJ2-1; TRBD1 aligns across 9 bases. CDR3 size: 13 residues. CDR1 SNHLY and CDR2 FYNNEI come from the germline V gene. J lost 8 bases, V lost 6 bases, and 5 bases had no gene match. CDR3 sequence reads: CASRSGQGHEQFF. The CDR3 coding sequence is TGTGCCAGCAGATCGGGACAGGGACATGAGCAGTTCTTC.

The V call is TRBV7-2, the J call TRBJ2-4, with D possibly being TRBD2 (5 bases). The CDR3 covers 15 residues. Germline V lookup: CDR1 SGHTA, CDR2 FQGNSA. Trimming took 4 bases from V and 0 from J, leaving 10 bases between them. The CDR3 DNA reads TGTGCCAGCAGCTGGACTGGGTCAGCCAAAAACATTCAGTACTTC. It encodes CASSWTGSAKNIQYF.

J is TRBJ2-2 and V is TRBV11-2; D gene ambiguous. CDR1 is SGHAT and CDR2 is FQNNGV in the germline V gene. The V end lost 2 bases, the J end lost 7 bases, and 5 bases lay between the germline ends. This CDR3 has 12 amino acids. The CDR3 loop is CASSLIFGELFF. The DNA of the CDR3 is TGTGCCAGCAGCTTAATCTTCGGGGAGCTGTTTTTT. The full variable domain, with the rest looked up from reference TRBV11-2 and TRBJ2-2, is EAGVAQSPRYKIIEKRQSVAFWCNPISGHATLYWYQQILGQGPKLLIQFQNNGVVDDSQLPKDRFSAERLKGVDSTLKIQPAKLEDSAVYLCASSLIFGELFFGEGSRLTVL.

J is TRBJ2-7 and V is TRBV27, with 7 bases identical to TRBD1. From germline, CDR1 is MNHEY and CDR2 SMNVEV (reference sequence). The CDR3 runs 14 residues. V gave up 5 bases and J gave up 3 bases; unmatched junction bases: 7. CDR3 residues: CASSPGTEYYEQYF. CDR3 in DNA: TGTGCCAGCAGTCCCGGGACAGAGTACTACGAGCAGTACTTC.

The rearrangement uses TRBV19 and TRBJ2-1, with 7 bases matching TRBD1. CDR3 length equals 16 residues. Germline V gene data show CDR1 as LNHDA and CDR2 as SQIVND (reference sequence). V lost 1 base, J lost 3 bases, and 6 bases stayed unmatched. The CDR3 here is CASSIVWTGGYNEQFF. The CDR3 bases are TGTGCCAGTAGTATAGTTTGGACAGGTGGCTACAATGAGCAGTTCTTC.

The genes are TRBV4-1 and TRBJ2-7, with 9 bases fitting TRBD1. Germline values: CDR1 MGHRA, CDR2 YSYEKL. The CDR3 is 14 amino acids. Trimming at V came to 5 bases and at J to 6 bases, leaving 8 bases not matched to a gene. DNA for the CDR3: TGCGCCAGCAGCTCGGGACAGGGTGGCGGCGAGCAGTACTTC. It specifies CASSSGQGGGEQYF.

The chain recombines TRBV9 with TRBJ2-2, with D possibly matching TRBD2 (6 bases). The CDR3 is 14 amino acids. Germline assignment: CDR1 SGDLS and CDR2 YYNGEE. V lost 5 bases and J 4 bases, leaving 12 bases between the germline ends. CDR3 in DNA: TGTGCCAGCAGGATGGAGGGCAGCACCGGGGAGCTGTTTTTT. Translating gives CASRMEGSTGELFF.

This clone is medium-sized by share. The chain couples TRBV6-4 to TRBJ2-2, with TRBD2 matching over 8 bases. Germline-derived CDR1 and CDR2 are MRHNA and SNTAGT. With 5 bases clipped from V and 4 bases from J, the junction kept 0 bases outside the gene matches. This CDR3 comprises 13 residues. The CDR3 protein is CASSSGSTGELFF. The CDR3 coding sequence is TGTGCCAGCAGTAGCGGGAGCACCGGGGAGCTGTTTTTT.